The present TCR beta chain was sequenced within a study of shared clonotypes between healthy human individuals. Only in-frame clones appear in the TCRdb table, and some are missing; sequencing was by immunoSEQ multiplex PCR. The repertoire holds about 690,000 clones, roughly 91% seen once, with less than 40% in the top ten. Looked up from germline, CDR1 is MNHEY and CDR2 is SMNVEV (reference sequence). The J segment lost 3 bases and the V segment lost 2 bases, leaving 7 bases of the junction unmatched. The CDR3 is made up of 16 amino acids. The genes are TRBV27 and TRBJ2-3; 8 bases are a match to TRBD2. Sequenced material: memory CD8+ T cells from PBMCs. Subset meaning: CD45RO+ cells pooled with CCR7-negative TemRA cells. The TCR was taken from a man aged 18 to 30 in good health. Some clones in this sample may be carry-over from other donors' samples. The CDR3 DNA reads as TGTGCCAGCAGTTTACTACTAGCGGTTGGAACAGATACGCAGTATTTT. This gives the protein CASSLLLAVGTDTQYF.